What follows is one TCR beta chain and its context. Its cognate antigen is unknown. Clones were read by immunoSEQ multiplex PCR, and TCRdb kept only the in-frame ones, dropping some. The data show about 130,000 clones, approximately 88% seen once. The data derive from a study of T cell responses to AZD1222 COVID-19 vaccine. Notes on the study in general: Samples come after the peak T cell response, not at day 14.

V shed 3 bases and J shed 9 bases, with 9 bases lying between them. The CDR3 length is 13 residues. This specimen consisted of peripheral blood, obtained on day 0 of AZD1222 vaccination. This chain links TRBV12-3 or TRBV12-4 with TRBJ1-6; a possible D gene is TRBD1 (5 bases). The TCR originated in an adult in good health. The CDR3 is CASSLTAGSPLHF. In nucleotides, the CDR3 is TGTGCCAGCAGTTTGACAGCCGGTTCACCCCTCCACTTT.